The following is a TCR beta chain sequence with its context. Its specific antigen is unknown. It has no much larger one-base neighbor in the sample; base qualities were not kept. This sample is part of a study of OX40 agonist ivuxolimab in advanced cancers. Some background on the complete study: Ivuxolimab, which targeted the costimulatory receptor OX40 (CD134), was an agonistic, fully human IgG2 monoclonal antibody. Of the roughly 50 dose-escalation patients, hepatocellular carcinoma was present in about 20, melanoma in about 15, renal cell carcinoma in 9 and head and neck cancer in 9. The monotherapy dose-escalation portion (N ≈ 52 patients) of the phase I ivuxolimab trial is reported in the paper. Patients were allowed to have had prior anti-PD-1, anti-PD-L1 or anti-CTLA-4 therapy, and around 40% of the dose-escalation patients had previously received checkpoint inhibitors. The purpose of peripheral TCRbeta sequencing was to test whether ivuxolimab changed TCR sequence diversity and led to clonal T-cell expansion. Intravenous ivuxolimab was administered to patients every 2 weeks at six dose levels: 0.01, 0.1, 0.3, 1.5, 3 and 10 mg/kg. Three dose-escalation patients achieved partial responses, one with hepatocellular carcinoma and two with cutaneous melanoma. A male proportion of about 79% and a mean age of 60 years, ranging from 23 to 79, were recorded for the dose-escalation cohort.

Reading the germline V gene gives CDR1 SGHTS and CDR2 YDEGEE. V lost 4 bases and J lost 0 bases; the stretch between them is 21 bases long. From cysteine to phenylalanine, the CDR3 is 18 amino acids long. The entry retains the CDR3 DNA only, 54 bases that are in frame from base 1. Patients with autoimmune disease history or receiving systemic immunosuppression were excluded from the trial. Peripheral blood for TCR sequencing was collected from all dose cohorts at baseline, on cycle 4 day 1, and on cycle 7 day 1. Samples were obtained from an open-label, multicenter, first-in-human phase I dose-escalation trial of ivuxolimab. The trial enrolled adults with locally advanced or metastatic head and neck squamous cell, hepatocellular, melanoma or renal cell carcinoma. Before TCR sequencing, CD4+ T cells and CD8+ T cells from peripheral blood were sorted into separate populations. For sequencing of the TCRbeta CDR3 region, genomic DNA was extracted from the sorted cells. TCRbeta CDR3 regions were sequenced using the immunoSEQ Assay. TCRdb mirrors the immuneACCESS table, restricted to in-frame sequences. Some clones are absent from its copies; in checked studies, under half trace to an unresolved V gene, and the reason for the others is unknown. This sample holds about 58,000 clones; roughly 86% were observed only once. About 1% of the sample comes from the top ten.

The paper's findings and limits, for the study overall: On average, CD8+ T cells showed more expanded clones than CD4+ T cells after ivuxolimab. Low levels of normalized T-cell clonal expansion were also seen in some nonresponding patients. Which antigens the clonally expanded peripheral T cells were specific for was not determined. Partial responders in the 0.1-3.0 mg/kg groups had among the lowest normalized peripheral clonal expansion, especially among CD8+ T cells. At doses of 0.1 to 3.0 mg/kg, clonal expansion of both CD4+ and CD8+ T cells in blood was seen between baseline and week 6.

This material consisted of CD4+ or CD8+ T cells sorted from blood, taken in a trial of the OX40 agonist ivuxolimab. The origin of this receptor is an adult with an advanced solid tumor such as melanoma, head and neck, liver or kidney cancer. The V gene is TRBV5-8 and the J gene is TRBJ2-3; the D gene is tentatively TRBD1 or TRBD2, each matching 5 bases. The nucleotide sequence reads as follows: TGTGCCAGCAGCCAGGGACCGGTGGCTATCTCTAGCACAGATACGCAGTATTTT. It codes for CASSQGPVAISSTDTQYF.